Listed below are T cell receptor beta chains from one sample, sequenced in a study of lymphopenia after photon versus proton radiotherapy. The assay was immunoSEQ multiplex PCR, and TCRdb's table has in-frame clones only and misses some. Of fewer than 30,000 clones in the sample, 83% were seen once. This material consisted of peripheral blood, taken from a patient treated with photon-based radiotherapy. These receptors came from a woman aged 50 to 60 with pancreatic cancer. Each CDR3 is given with its conserved first and last residue. D genes are given only for firm matches.

d_call j_call v_call cdr3_aa
. TRBJ2-7 TRBV19 CASSIGQGGKNYEQYF
. TRBJ1-4 TRBV28 CASSLYQGNEKLFF
TRBD2 TRBJ2-3 TRBV19 CASSMTSGSTDTQYF
TRBD1 TRBJ2-3 TRBV7-9 CASSRPETGNFTDTQYF
. TRBJ1-4 TRBV9 CASSPRQEAEKLFF
. TRBJ2-7 TRBV6-5 CASSYGSSSYEQYF
. TRBJ2-1 TRBV28 CASSFSLRAENEQFF
. TRBJ2-5 TRBV29-1 CSVERDSQETQYF
. TRBJ2-1 TRBV9 CASSVSGGRGGDEQFF
. TRBJ1-2 TRBV27 CASSLQPTGSYGYTF
TRBD2 TRBJ2-1 TRBV7-2 CASSSTSGTSYNEQFF
. TRBJ2-2 TRBV2 CASSVGAAGELFF
. TRBJ2-1 TRBV14 CASSQDGGAGFNEQFF
. TRBJ1-1 TRBV6-5 CASSYSTRTEAFF
. TRBJ1-5 TRBV4-1 CASSQGQGQPQHF
. TRBJ1-2 TRBV6-6 CASSYQASGPYGYTF
TRBD1 TRBJ2-7 TRBV7-2 CASSLRVGTGGYEQYF
TRBD2 TRBJ2-7 TRBV5-1 CDSSLGYLAGGHRAYEQYF
. TRBJ1-1 TRBV7-9 CASSLDRRCSCTEAFF
. TRBJ2-1 TRBV11-2 CASSLDGGPFLEQFF
. TRBJ2-2 TRBV5-1 CASSTGQRNTGELFF
TRBD2 TRBJ2-5 TRBV2 CASTGTSGRPERKTQYF